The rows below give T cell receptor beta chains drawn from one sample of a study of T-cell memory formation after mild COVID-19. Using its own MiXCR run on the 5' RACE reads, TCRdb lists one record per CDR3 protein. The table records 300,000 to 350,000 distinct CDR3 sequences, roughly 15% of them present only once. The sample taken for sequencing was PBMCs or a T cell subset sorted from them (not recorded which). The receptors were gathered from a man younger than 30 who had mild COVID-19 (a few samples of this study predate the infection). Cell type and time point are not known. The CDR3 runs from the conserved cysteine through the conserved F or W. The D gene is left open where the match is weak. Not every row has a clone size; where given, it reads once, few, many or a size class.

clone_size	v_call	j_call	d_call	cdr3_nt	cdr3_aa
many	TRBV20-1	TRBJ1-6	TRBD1	TGCAGTGCTAGGGGGACAGGGGTAATCAATTCACCCCTCCACTTT	CSARGTGVINSPLHF
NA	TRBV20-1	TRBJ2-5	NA	TGCAGTGCTAGACGGTCCCTGGAGACCCAGTACTTC	CSARRSLETQYF
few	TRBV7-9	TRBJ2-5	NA	TGTGCCAGCAGCTTAGTAGGGGAAGAGACCCAGTACTTC	CASSLVGEETQYF
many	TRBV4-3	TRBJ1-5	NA	TGCGCCAGCAGCCTTAGCGCAGTTAGCAATCAGCCCCAGCATTTT	CASSLSAVSNQPQHF
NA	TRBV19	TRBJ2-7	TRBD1	TGTGCCAGTAGAAGATACCGGGACAGCGCCTACGAGCAGTACTTC	CASRRYRDSAYEQYF
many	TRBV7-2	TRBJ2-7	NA	TGTGCCAGCAGCTCGCAACTAGGCGGGTACGAGCAGTACTTC	CASSSQLGGYEQYF
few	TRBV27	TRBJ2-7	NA	TGTGCCAGCAGTTCGTCGGACACGGTATACGAGCAGTACTTC	CASSSSDTVYEQYF
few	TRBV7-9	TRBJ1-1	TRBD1	TGTGCCAGCAGTCGCATCGACAGGGATTTTGAAGCTTTCTTT	CASSRIDRDFEAFF
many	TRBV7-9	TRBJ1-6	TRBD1	TGTGCCAGCAGCTTGCAGGGGGCGGGTTCACCCCTCCACTTT	CASSLQGAGSPLHF
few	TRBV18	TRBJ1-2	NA	TGTGCCAGCTCACCACCCGGTAGGGACTACACCTTC	CASSPPGRDYTF
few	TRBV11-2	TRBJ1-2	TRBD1	TGTGCCAGCAGCTCGGACAGGGGCGGCTATGGCTACACCTTC	CASSSDRGGYGYTF
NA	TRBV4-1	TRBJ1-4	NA	TGCGCCAGCAGCCAAAGACAGACAACTAATGAAAAACTGTTTTTT	CASSQRQTTNEKLFF
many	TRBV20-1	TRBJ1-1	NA	TGCAGTGGGCTAAGAACCACTGAAGCTTTCTTT	CSGLRTTEAFF
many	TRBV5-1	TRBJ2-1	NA	TGCGCCAGCAGCTTACGGGAGCCCTTCTACAATGAGCAGTTCTTC	CASSLREPFYNEQFF
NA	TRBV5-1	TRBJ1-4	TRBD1	TGCGCCAGCAGCAGGGGACAGGGTTCAGCTAATGAAAAACTGTTTTTT	CASSRGQGSANEKLFF
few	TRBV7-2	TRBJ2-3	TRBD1	TGTGCCAGCAGCCAACAGGGGGTCCCCACAGATACGCAGTATTTT	CASSQQGVPTDTQYF
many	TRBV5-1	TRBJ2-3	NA	TGCGCCAGCAGCTTGGCCTGGGGGGGCGATACGCAGTATTTT	CASSLAWGGDTQYF